These T cell receptor beta chains were read from a single sample in a study of T cells in Graves' hyperthyroidism and ophthalmopathy. TCRdb passed the multiplex PCR reads through MiXCR, listing each CDR3 protein once. The data show a few hundred thousand distinct CDR3 sequences, 15% to 17% seen once. Specimen: blood. Source of these receptors: a woman younger than 35 with Graves' hyperthyroidism. The CDR3 runs from the conserved cysteine through the conserved F or W. D genes are given only for firm matches. Where a row states a size, it is once, few, many or the class of an expanded clone; other rows omit it.

D gene,clone size,J gene,V gene,CDR3 protein,CDR3 DNA
-,many,TRBJ1-1,TRBV10-2,CASSAWPEAFF,TGCGCCAGCAGTGCTTGGCCAGAAGCTTTCTTT
-,-,TRBJ1-5,TRBV2,CASRKARGNGNQPQHF,TGTGCCAGCCGAAAAGCGCGAGGAAACGGTAATCAGCCCCAGCATTTT
TRBD2,-,TRBJ2-7,TRBV6-2/TRBV6-3,CASRNPRLALSYEQYF,TGTGCCAGCCGTAACCCACGACTAGCGCTATCCTACGAGCAGTACTTC
-,-,TRBJ1-5,TRBV5-6,CASSLAGVRAQPQHF,TGTGCCAGCAGCTTGGCCGGGGTCAGGGCTCAGCCCCAGCATTTT
-,few,TRBJ2-5,TRBV11-2,CASSVMRETQYF,TGTGCCAGCAGCGTTATGAGGGAGACCCAGTACTTC
TRBD2,many,TRBJ2-7,TRBV20-1,CSARVRGGTFGEQYF,TGCAGTGCTAGAGTTCGCGGGGGGACCTTCGGCGAGCAGTACTTC
-,many,TRBJ1-5,TRBV18,CASSPMDSAGNQPQHF,TGTGCCAGCTCACCTATGGACTCGGCTGGCAATCAGCCCCAGCATTTT
TRBD1,many,TRBJ2-4,TRBV20-1,CSARVDRAPIQYF,TGCAGTGCTAGAGTAGACAGGGCGCCCATTCAGTACTTC
-,-,TRBJ1-5,TRBV19,CASSVQGTQPQHF,TGTGCCAGTAGTGTACAGGGTACTCAGCCCCAGCATTTT
-,few,TRBJ2-7,TRBV4-1,CASSQGFGNNEQYF,TGCGCCAGCAGCCAAGGTTTTGGGAATAACGAGCAGTACTTC
-,many,TRBJ1-1,TRBV29-1,CSVVGRMGEAFF,TGCAGCGTAGTGGGGAGGATGGGTGAAGCTTTCTTT
-,many,TRBJ2-7,TRBV6-1,CASTLEANYEQYF,TGTGCCAGCACCCTAGAAGCCAACTACGAGCAGTACTTC
-,many,TRBJ2-7,TRBV10-3,CAISDYAYEQYF,TGTGCCATCAGTGATTATGCCTACGAGCAGTACTTC
-,few,TRBJ2-1,TRBV5-1,CASSQGRGYNEQFF,TGCGCCAGCAGCCAGGGAAGGGGGTACAATGAGCAGTTCTTC
-,-,TRBJ1-5,TRBV9,CASSVEGGSTQPQHF,TGTGCCAGCAGCGTCGAGGGAGGTAGTACTCAGCCCCAGCATTTT
-,once,TRBJ2-7,TRBV28,CASRITGETYEQYF,TGTGCCAGCAGGATAACGGGAGAGACCTACGAGCAGTACTTC
TRBD1,many,TRBJ2-7,TRBV28,CASSPPPGQGRYEQYF,TGTGCCAGCAGTCCCCCGCCAGGACAGGGAAGGTACGAGCAGTACTTC
TRBD1,few,TRBJ2-7,TRBV6-6,CASSYRTGYNEQYF,TGTGCCAGCAGTTACAGGACAGGGTACAACGAGCAGTACTTC
TRBD2,-,TRBJ2-1,TRBV5-6,CASSRGRGVNEQFF,TGTGCCAGCAGCCGGGGGAGGGGAGTAAATGAGCAGTTCTTC
TRBD1,few,TRBJ1-4,TRBV6-1,CASSPRDSNEKLFF,TGTGCCAGCAGCCCCCGGGACAGTAATGAAAAACTGTTTTTT
-,-,TRBJ1-5,TRBV7-8,CASSLMTALYSNQPQHF,TGTGCCAGCAGCTTAATGACAGCACTATATAGCAATCAGCCCCAGCATTTT
-,many,TRBJ1-2,TRBV2,CASTRDQANYGYTF,TGTGCCAGCACCCGGGACCAAGCTAACTATGGCTACACCTTC
-,few,TRBJ2-1,TRBV7-9,CASSRPGQFYNEQFF,TGTGCCAGCAGCCGCCCCGGACAGTTCTACAATGAGCAGTTCTTC
-,many,TRBJ2-7,TRBV7-8,CASSPPRAGRAYEQYF,TGTGCCAGCAGCCCCCCCCGGGCAGGTCGGGCCTACGAGCAGTACTTC
TRBD1,-,TRBJ2-3,TRBV6-1,CASWDRGRVTDTQYF,TGTGCCAGTTGGGACAGGGGGCGCGTCACAGATACGCAGTATTTT
-,few,TRBJ2-1,TRBV7-3,CASSAMVSSYNEQFF,TGTGCCAGCAGCGCTATGGTGAGCTCCTACAATGAGCAGTTCTTC
-,many,TRBJ2-7,TRBV3-1,CASSQVSRDFPYEQYF,TGTGCCAGCAGCCAAGTGTCCCGGGACTTCCCCTACGAGCAGTACTTC